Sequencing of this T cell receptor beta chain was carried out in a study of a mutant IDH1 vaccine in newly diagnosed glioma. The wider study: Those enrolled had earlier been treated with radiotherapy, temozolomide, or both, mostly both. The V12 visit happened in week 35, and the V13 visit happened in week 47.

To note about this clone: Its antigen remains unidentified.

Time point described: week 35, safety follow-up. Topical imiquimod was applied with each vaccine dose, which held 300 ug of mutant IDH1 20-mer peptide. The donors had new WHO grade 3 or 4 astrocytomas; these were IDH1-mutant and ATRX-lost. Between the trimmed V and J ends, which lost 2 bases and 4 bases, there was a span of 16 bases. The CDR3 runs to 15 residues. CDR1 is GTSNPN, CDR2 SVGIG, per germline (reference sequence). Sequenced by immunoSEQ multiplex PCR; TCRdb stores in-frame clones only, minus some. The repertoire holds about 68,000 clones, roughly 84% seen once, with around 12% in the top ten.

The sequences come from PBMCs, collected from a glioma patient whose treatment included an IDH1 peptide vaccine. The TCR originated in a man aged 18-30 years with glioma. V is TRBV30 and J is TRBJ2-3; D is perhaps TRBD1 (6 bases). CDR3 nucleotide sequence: TGTGCCTGGAGTCAACTCAGGGGAAGCGCAGATACGCAGTATTTT. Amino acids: CAWSQLRGSADTQYF.